This T cell receptor (beta chain) was identified in a study of blood T cell repertoires in COVID-19. About the research overall: From T cells, B-cell-depleted T cells, or PBMCs came the material, which was cDNA or gDNA.

Self-reported history from a screening survey and questionnaire set each donor's cohort. Recovered participants had two consecutive negative NP/OP PCR tests, healthcare professional clearance, or symptom resolution. This table comes from immunoSEQ multiplex PCR, and its TCRdb copy is limited to in-frame clones, with some not included. Seen here are over 250,000 clones, roughly nine tenths observed once, and the top ten hold around 2.7%. CDR1 and CDR2 (germline): SEHNR, FQNEAQ (reference sequence). The CDR3 sequence is 15 residues long. V shed 6 bases and J 5 bases; nucleotides not matched to a gene: 10.

Sequencing was performed on PBMCs or T cells enriched from blood (not recorded which). The V gene is TRBV7-9, the J gene TRBJ2-5; TRBD1 matches 9 bases. The clonotype originates from a man between 60 and 75 years old who had recovered from COVID-19. The DNA of the CDR3 is TGTGCCAGCAGTCAACGCTCCGGGACAGGGGAGACCCAGTACTTC. Protein sequence: CASSQRSGTGETQYF.